What follows is one TCR beta chain and its context. Followed over time, Seattle patients had been enrolled while infection was active. CDR1 and CDR2 from the germline V gene are MRHNA and SNTAGT. The CDR3 runs to 17 residues. V lost 4 bases and J 9 bases, leaving 25 bases between the germline ends. Data came from immunoSEQ multiplex PCR; TCRdb stores just in-frame clones and leaves some out. The sample shows about 89,000 clones, about 83% of them seen only once. The data were taken from a study of blood T cell repertoires in COVID-19. Study overall: There were acute and convalescent COVID-19 samples, and they came from the United States, Italy and Spain. From T cells, B-cell-depleted T cells, or PBMCs came the material, which was cDNA or gDNA.

This clonotype was obtained from a man in his 70s with COVID-19, enrolled during active disease. J is TRBJ2-1 and V is TRBV6-4; D may be TRBD1 (6 bases). The sample was peripheral blood. As DNA, the CDR3 is TGTGCCAGCAGTGGCCCTCTCCGGGACATCGCGACCCCTGAGCAGTTCTTC. Protein: CASSGPLRDIATPEQFF.